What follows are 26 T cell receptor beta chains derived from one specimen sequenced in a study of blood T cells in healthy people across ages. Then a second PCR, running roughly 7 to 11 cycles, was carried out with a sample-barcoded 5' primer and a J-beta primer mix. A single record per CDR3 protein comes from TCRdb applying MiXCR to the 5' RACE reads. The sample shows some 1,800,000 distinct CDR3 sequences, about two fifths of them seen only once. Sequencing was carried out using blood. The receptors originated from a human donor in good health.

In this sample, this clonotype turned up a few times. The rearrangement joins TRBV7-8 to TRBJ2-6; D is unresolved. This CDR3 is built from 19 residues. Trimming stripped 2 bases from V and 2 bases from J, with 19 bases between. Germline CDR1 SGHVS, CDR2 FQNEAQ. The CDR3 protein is CASSLQWNSHTTGANVLTF. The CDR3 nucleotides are TGTGCCAGCAGCTTACAATGGAACAGTCATACAACTGGGGCCAACGTCCTGACTTTC.

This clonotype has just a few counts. Written as DNA, the CDR3 is TGTGCCACCAGTGAGACAGAGTTAGAGACCCAGTACTTC. This sequence encodes CATSETELETQYF. The rearrangement links TRBV24-1 to TRBJ2-5, with a weak D call TRBD1 (5 bases). The CDR3 loop spans 13 amino acids. Germline CDR1 is KGHDR and CDR2 is SFDVKD. The ends were cut back, 4 bases at V and 4 bases at J, with 9 bases in the middle.

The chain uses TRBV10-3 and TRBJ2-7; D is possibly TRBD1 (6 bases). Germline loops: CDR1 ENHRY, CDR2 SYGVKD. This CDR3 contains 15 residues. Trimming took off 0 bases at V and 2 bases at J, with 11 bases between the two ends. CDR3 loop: CAISESAGTTYEQYF. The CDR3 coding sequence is TGTGCCATCAGTGAGTCAGCCGGGACAACCTACGAGCAGTACTTC.

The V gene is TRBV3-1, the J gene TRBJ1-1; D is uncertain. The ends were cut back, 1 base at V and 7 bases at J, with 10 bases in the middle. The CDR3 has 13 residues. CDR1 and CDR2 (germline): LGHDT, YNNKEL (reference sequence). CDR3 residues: CASSQGFSSEAFF. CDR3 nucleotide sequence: TGTGCCAGCAGCCAAGGGTTCAGTAGTGAAGCTTTCTTT.

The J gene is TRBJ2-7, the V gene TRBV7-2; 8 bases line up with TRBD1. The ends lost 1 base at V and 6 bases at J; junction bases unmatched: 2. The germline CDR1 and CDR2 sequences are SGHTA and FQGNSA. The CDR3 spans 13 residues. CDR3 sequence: CASSLDRGAEQYF. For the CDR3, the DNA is TGTGCCAGCAGCTTAGACAGGGGGGCCGAGCAGTACTTC.

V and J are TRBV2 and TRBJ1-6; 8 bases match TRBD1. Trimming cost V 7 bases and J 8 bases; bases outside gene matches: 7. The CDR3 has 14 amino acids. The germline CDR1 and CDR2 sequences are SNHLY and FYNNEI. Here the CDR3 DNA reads TGTGCCAGCAAATTGGAACAGGGGGATTCACCCCTCCACTTT. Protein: CASKLEQGDSPLHF.

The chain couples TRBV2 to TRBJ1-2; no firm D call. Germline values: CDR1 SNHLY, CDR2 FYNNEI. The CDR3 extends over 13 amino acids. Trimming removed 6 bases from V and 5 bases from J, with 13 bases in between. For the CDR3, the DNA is TGTGCCAGCAGGGACGTAAAACCTTATGGCTACACCTTC. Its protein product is CASRDVKPYGYTF. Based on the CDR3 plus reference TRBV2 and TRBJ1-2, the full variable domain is EPEVTQTPSHQVTQMGQEVILRCVPISNHLYFYWYRQILGQKVEFLVSFYNNEISEKSEIFDDQFSVERPDGSNFTLKIRSTKLEDSAMYFCASRDVKPYGYTFGSGTRLTVV.

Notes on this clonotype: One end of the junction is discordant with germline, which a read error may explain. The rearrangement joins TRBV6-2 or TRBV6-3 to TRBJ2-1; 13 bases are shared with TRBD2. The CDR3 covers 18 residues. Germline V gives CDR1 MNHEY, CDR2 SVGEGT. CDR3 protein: CASSYGRTSGGHYSEQFF. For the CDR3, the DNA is TGTGCCAGCAGTTACGGGAGGACTAGCGGGGGCCATTACAGTGAGCAGTTCTTC.

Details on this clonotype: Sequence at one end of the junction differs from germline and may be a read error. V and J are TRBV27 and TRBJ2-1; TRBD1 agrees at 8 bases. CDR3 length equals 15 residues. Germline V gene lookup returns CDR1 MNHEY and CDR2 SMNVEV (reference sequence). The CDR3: CASSKDRGKYNEQFF. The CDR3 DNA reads TGTGCCAGCAGCAAAGACAGGGGAAAATACAATGAGCAGTTCTTT.

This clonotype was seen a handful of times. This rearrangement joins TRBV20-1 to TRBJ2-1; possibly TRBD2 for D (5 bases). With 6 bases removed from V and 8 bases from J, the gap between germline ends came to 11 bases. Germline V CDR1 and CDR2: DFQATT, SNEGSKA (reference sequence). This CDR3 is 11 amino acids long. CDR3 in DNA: TGCAGTGCCCCAGAGCGGTATGAGCAGTTCTTC. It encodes CSAPERYEQFF.

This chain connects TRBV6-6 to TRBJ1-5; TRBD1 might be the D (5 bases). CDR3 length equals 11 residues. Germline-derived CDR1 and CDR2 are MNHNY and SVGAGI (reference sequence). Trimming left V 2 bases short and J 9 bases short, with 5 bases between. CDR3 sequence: CASSYGGPQHF. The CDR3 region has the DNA TGTGCCAGCAGTTACGGGGGGCCCCAGCATTTT.

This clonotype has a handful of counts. The CDR3 sequence: CASSLVVAPGSQRINEQFF. CDR3 bases: TGTGCCAGCAGCTTAGTAGTAGCGCCCGGGTCCCAGCGGATAAATGAGCAGTTCTTC. The chain couples TRBV7-9 to TRBJ2-1; D may be TRBD2 (5 bases). The germline V gene has CDR1 SEHNR and CDR2 FQNEAQ (reference sequence). V dropped 1 base and J dropped 7 bases, with 26 bases sitting between them. This CDR3 is built from 19 residues.

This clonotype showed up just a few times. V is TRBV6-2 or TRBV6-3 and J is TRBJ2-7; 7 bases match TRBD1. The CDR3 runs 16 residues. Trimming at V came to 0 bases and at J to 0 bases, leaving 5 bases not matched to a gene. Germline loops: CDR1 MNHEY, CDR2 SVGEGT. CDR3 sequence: CASSYSIGQDSYEQYF. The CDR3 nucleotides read TGTGCCAGCAGTTACTCGATCGGACAGGACTCCTACGAGCAGTACTTC.

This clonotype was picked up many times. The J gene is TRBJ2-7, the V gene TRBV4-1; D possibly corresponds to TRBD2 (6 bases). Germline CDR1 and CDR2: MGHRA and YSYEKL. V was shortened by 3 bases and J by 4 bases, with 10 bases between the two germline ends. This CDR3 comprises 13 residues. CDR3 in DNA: TGCGCCAGCAGCCACGGGGGAGATTACGAGCAGTACTTC. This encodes CASSHGGDYEQYF.

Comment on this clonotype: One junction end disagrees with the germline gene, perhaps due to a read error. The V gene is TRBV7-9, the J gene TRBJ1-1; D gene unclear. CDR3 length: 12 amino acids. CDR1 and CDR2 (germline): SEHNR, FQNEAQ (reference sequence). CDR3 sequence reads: CANSLGQFEAFF. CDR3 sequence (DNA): TGTGCCAACAGCTTAGGGCAGTTTGAAGCTTTCTTT.

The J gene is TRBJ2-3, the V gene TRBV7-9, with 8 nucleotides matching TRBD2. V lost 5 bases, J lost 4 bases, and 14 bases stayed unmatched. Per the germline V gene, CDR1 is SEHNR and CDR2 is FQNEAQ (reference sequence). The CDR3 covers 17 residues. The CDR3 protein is CASSGPNIGGGADTQYF. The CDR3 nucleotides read TGTGCCAGCAGCGGCCCGAATATCGGGGGGGGCGCAGATACGCAGTATTTT.

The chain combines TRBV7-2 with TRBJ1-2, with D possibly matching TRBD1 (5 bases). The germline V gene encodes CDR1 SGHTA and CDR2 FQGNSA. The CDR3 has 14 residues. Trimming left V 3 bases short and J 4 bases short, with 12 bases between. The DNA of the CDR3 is TGTGCCAGCAGCTTGCCAGGGTCACTCTATGGCTACACCTTC. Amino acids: CASSLPGSLYGYTF. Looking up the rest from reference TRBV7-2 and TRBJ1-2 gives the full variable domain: GAGVSQSPSNKVTEKGKDVELRCDPISGHTALYWYRQSLGQGLEFLIYFQGNSAPDKSGLPSDRFSAERTGGSVSTLTIQRTQQEDSAVYLCASSLPGSLYGYTFGSGTRLTVV.

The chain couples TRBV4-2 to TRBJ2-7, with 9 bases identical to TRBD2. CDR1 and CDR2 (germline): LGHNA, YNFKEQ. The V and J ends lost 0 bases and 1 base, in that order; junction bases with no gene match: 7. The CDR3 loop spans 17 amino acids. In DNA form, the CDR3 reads TGTGCCAGCAGCCAAGATCTGAGGCTAGCGGGGTCCTACGAGCAGTACTTC. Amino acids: CASSQDLRLAGSYEQYF.

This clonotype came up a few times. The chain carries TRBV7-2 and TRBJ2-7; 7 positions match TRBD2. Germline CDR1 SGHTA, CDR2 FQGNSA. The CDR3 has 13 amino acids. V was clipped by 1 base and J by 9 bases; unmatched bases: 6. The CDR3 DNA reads TGTGCCAGCAGCTTAGACAGCGGGGTATGGCAGTACTTC. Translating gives CASSLDSGVWQYF. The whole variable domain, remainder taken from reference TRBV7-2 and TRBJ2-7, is GAGVSQSPSNKVTEKGKDVELRCDPISGHTALYWYRQSLGQGLEFLIYFQGNSAPDKSGLPSDRFSAERTGGSVSTLTIQRTQQEDSAVYLCASSLDSGVWQYFGPGTRLTVT.

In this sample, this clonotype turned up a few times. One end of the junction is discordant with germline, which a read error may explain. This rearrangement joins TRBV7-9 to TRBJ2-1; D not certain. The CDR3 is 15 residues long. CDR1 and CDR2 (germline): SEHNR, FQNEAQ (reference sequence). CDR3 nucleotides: TGCGCCAGCAGCTTGGCCCTGGGGACCTACAATGAGCAGTTCTTC. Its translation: CASSLALGTYNEQFF.

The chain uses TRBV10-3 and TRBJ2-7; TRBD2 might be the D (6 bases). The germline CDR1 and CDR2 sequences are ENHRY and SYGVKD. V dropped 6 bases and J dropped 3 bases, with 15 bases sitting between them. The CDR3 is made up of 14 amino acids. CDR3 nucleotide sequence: TGTGCCATCAGCTCTGGGGGGTCGGACTACGAGCAGTACTTC. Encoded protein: CAISSGGSDYEQYF.

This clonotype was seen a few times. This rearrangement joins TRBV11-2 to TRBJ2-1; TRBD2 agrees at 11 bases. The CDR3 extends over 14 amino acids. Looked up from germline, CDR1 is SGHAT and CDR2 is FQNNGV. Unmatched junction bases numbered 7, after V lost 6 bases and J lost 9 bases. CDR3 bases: TGTGCCAGCAGGTCTCTAGCGGGGGGCCCTGAGCAGTTCTTC. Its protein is CASRSLAGGPEQFF.

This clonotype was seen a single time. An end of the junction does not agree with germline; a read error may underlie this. CDR3 nucleotides: TGTGCCAGCAGCTACGGGCGGGTCAGCACAGATACGCGGTATTTT. It yields the protein CASSYGRVSTDTRYF. The V call is TRBV6-5, the J call TRBJ2-3; a possible D gene is TRBD2 (5 bases). Germline V gives CDR1 MNHEY, CDR2 SVGAGI. The CDR3 covers 15 residues.

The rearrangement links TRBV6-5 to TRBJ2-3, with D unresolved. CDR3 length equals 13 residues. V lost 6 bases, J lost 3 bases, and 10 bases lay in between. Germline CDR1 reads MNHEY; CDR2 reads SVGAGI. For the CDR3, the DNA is TGTGCCAGCAGCCACCCACTTACAGATACGCAGTATTTT. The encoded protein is CASSHPLTDTQYF.

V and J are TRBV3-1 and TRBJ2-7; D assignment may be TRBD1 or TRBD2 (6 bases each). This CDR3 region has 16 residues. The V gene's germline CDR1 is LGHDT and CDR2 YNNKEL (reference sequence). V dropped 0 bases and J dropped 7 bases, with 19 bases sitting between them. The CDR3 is CASSQDGQGRTGEQYF. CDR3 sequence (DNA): TGTGCCAGCAGCCAAGATGGTCAGGGGAGGACGGGGGAGCAGTACTTC.

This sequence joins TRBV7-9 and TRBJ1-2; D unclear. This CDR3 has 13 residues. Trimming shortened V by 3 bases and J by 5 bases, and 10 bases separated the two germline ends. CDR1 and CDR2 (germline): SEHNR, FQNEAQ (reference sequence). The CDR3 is CASSFQEKYGYTF. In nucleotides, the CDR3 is TGTGCCAGCAGCTTCCAGGAGAAGTATGGCTACACCTTC.